This T cell receptor (beta chain) is drawn from a study of cytomegalovirus exposure and HLA in healthy donors. For the study at large: Most genotyped donors, 81% of about 400, had Caucasian-associated genetic ancestry. Points from the study as a whole: It was approximately 160 TCR beta chains that were listed as cytomegalovirus-associated.

As regards this clone: Its antigen is unknown.

The germline CDR1 and CDR2 sequences are LNHDA and SQIVND (reference sequence). J lost 3 bases, V lost 5 bases, and 5 bases had no gene match. The CDR3 is 15 residues long. The primer mix had 60 Vbeta and 13 Jbeta primers. Using immunoSEQ multiplex PCR, the repertoire was profiled, and TCRdb retains in-frame clones only, with some absent. The sample table includes some 200,000 clones. The rearrangement uses TRBV19 and TRBJ2-7, with 12 bases aligning to TRBD2. Sequencing used PBMCs. This TCR was recovered from a girl aged 2 to 9 in good health and CMV-seropositive. DNA of the CDR3: TGTGCCAGTAGTCCTCGACTAGCGGGAGTCTACGAGCAGTACTTC. Its protein is CASSPRLAGVYEQYF.